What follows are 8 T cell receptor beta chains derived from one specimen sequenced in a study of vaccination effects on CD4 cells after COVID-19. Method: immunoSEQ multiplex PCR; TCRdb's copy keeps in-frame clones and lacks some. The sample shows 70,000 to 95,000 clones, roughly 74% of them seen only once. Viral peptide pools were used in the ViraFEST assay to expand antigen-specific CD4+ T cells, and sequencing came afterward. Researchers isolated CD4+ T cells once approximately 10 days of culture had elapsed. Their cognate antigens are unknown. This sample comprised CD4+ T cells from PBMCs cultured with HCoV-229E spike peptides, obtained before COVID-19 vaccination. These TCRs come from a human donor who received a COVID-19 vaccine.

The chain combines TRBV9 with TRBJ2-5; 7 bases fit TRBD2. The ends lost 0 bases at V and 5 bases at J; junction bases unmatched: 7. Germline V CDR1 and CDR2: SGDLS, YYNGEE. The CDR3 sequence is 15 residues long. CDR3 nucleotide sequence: TGTGCCAGCAGCGTAGACGGAGGGAGGGTGGAGACCCAGTACTTC. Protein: CASSVDGGRVETQYF. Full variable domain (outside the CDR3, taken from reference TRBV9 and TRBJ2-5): DSGVTQTPKHLITATGQRVTLRCSPRSGDLSVYWYQQSLDQGLQFLIQYYNGEERAKGNILERFSAQQFPDLHSELNLSSLELGDSALYFCASSVDGGRVETQYFGPGTRLLVL.

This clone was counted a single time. CDR3 in DNA: TGTGCCAGCTCACACAGGGGCGATCAGCAGTACGTC. It translates to CASSHRGDQQYV. The V call is TRBV18, the J call TRBJ2-7; the match to TRBD1 covers 7 bases. In germline, CDR1 is KGHSH, CDR2 LQKENI. The CDR3 is 12 amino acids. Unmatched junction bases numbered 5, after V lost 4 bases and J lost 8 bases.

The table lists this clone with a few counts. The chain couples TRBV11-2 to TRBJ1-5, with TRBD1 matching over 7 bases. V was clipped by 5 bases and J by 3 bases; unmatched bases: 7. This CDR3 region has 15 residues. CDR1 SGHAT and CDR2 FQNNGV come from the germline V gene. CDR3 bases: TGTGCCAGCAGCGAGAGGACAGGCGTCAATCAGCCCCAGCATTTT. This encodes CASSERTGVNQPQHF.

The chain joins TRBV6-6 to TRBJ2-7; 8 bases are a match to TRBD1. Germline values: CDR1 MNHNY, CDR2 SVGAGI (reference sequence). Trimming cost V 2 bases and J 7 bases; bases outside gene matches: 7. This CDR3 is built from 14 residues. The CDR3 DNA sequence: TGTGCCAGCAGTTACGGACAGGGCGCCTCGGAGCAGTACGTC. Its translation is CASSYGQGASEQYV.

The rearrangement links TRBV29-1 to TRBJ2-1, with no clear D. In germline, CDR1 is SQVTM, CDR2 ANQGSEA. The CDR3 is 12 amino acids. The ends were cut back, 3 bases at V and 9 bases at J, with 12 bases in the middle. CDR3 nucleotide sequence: TGCAGCGTTGAGGGTCAAAACGCTGAGCAGTTCTTC. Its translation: CSVEGQNAEQFF.

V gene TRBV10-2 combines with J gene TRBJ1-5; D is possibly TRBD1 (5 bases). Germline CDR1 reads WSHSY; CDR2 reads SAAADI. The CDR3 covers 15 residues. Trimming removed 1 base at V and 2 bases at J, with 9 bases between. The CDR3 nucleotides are TGCGCCAGCAGTGAGTATGGGGACGGCAATCAGCCCCAGCATTTT. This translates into CASSEYGDGNQPQHF.

CDR3 sequence: CASSLRGGDGYTF. DNA for the CDR3: TGTGCCAGCAGTTTAAGGGGGGGAGATGGCTACACCTTC. V usage is TRBV28 and J usage is TRBJ1-2; perhaps TRBD1 as D (6 bases). Germline CDR1 and CDR2: MDHEN and SYDVKM. The CDR3 contains 13 residues. Trimming pared 2 bases from V and 6 bases from J, leaving 10 bases between.

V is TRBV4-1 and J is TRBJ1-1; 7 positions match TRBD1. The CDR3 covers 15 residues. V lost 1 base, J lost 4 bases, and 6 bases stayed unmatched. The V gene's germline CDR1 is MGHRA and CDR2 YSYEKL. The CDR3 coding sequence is TGCGCCAGCAGCCAAGTTACGACAGGGAGCACTGAAGCTTTCTTT. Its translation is CASSQVTTGSTEAFF.